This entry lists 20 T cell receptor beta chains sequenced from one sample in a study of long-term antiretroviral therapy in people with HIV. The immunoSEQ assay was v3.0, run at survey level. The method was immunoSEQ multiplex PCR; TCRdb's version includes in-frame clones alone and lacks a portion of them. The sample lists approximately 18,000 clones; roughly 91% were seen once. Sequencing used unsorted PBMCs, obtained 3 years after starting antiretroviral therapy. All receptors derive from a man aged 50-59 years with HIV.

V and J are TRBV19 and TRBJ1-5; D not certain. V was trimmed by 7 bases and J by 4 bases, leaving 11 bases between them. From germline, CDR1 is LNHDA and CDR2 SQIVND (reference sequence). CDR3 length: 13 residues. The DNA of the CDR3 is TGTGCCAGTACCGATAACGAGAATCAGCCCCAGCATTTT. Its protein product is CASTDNENQPQHF.

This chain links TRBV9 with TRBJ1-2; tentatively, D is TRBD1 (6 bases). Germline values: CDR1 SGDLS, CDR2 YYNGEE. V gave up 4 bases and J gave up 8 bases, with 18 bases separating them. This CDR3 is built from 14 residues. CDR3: CASSPRGEFGGYTF. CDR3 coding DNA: TGTGCCAGCAGCCCAAGGGGGGAATTCGGGGGCTACACCTTC.

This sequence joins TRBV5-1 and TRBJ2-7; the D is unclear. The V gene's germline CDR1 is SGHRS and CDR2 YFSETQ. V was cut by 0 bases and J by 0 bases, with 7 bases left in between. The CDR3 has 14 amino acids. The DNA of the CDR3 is TGCGCCAGCAGCTTGGTCCACAGCTCCTACGAGCAGTACTTC. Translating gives CASSLVHSSYEQYF.

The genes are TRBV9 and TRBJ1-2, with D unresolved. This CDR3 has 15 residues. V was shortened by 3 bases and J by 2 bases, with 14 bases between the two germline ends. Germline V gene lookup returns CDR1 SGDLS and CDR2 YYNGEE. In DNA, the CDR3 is TGTGCCAGCAGCGACTTAACAGAAGAGAACTATGGCTACACCTTC. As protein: CASSDLTEENYGYTF.

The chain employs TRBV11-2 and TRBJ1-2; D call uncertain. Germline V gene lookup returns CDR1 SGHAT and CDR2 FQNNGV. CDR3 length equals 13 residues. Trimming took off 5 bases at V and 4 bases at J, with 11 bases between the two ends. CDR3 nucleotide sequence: TGTGCCAGCAGCCGCAGAAAGACCTATGGCTACACCTTC. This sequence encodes CASSRRKTYGYTF.

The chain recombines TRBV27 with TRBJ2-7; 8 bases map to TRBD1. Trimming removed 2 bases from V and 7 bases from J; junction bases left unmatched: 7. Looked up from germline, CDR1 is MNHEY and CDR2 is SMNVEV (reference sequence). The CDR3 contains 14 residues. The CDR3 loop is CASSLDQGAGEQYF. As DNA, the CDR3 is TGTGCCAGCAGTTTAGATCAGGGGGCGGGAGAGCAGTACTTC.

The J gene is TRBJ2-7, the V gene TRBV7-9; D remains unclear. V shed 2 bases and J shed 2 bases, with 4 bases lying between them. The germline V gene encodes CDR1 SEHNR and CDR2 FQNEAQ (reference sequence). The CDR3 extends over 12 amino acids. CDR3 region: CASSLFPYEQYF. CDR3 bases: TGTGCCAGCAGCTTATTCCCCTACGAGCAGTACTTC.

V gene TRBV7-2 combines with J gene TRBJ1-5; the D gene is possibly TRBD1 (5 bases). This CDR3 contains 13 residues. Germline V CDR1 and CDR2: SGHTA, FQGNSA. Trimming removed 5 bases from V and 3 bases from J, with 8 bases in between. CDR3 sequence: CASSGGPNQPQHF. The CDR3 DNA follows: TGTGCCAGCAGCGGGGGTCCCAATCAGCCCCAGCATTTT.

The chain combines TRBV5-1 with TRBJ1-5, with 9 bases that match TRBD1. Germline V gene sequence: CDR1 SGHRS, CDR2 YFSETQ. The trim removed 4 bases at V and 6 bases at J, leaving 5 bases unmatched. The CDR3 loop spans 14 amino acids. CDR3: CASSPGTGSQPQHF. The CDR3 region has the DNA TGCGCCAGCAGCCCCGGGACAGGGAGTCAGCCCCAGCATTTT.

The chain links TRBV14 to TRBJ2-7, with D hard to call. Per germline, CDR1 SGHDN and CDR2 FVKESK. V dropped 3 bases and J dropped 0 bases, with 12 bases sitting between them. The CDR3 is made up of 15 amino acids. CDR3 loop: CASSHGDTYSYEQYF. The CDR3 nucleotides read TGTGCCAGCAGCCACGGCGACACCTACTCCTACGAGCAGTACTTC. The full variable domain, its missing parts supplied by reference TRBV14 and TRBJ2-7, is EAGVTQFPSHSVIEKGQTVTLRCDPISGHDNLYWYRRVMGKEIKFLLHFVKESKQDESGMPNNRFLAERTGGTYSTLKVQPAELEDSGVYFCASSHGDTYSYEQYFGPGTRLTVT.

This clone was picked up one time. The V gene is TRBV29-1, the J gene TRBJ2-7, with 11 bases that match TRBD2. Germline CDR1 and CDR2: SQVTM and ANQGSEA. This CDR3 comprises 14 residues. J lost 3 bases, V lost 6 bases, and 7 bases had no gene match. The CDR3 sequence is CSVGPGLADYEQYF. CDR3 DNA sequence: TGCAGCGTGGGACCGGGACTAGCGGACTACGAGCAGTACTTC.

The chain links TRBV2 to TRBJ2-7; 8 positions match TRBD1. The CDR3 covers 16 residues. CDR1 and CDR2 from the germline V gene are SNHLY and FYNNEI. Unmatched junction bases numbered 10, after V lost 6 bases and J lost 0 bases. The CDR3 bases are TGTGCCAGCAGATTTACAGGACAGGGAAGCTCCTACGAGCAGTACTTC. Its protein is CASRFTGQGSSYEQYF.

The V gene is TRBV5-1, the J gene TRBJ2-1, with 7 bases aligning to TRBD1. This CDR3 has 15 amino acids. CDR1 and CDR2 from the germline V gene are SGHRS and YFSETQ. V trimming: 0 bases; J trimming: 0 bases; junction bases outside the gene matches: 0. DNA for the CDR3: TGCGCCAGCAGCTTGGGACAGGGCTCCTACAATGAGCAGTTCTTC. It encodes CASSLGQGSYNEQFF. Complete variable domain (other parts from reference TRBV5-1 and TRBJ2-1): KAGVTQTPRYLIKTRGQQVTLSCSPISGHRSVSWYQQTPGQGLQFLFEYFSETQRNKGNFPGRFSGRQFSNSRSEMNVSTLELGDSALYLCASSLGQGSYNEQFFGPGTRLTVL.

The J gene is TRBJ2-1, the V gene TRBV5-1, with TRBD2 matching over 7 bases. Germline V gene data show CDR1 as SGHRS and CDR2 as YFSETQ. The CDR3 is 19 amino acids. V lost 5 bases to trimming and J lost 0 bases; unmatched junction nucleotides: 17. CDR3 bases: TGCGCCAGCAGAGCTCCCCGGGGGGACCCCACGGGCTCCTACAATGAGCAGTTCTTC. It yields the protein CASRAPRGDPTGSYNEQFF.

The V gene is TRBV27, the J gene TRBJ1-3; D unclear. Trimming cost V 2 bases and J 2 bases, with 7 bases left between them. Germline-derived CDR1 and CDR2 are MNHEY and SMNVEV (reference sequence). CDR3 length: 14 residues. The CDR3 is CASSLGVPGNTIYF. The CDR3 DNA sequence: TGTGCCAGCAGTTTAGGGGTGCCTGGAAACACCATATATTTT.

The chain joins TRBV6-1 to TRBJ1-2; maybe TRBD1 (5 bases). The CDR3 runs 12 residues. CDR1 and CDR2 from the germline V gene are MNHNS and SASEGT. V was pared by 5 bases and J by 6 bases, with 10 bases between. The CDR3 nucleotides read TGTGCCAGCAGTCTGGGGCGGGATGGCTACACCTTC. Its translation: CASSLGRDGYTF.

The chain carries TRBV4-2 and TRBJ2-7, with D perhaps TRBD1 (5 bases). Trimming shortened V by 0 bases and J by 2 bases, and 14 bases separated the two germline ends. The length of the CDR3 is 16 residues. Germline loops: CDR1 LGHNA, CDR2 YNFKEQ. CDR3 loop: CASSQEAGHPTYEQYF. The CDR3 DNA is TGTGCCAGCAGCCAAGAAGCAGGACACCCCACCTACGAGCAGTACTTC.

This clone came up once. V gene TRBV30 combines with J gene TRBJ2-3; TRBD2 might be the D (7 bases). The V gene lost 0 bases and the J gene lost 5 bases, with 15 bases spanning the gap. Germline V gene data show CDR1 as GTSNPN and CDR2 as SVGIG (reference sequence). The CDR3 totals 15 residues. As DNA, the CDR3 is TGTGCCTGGAGTGTACGAGGGGGGGATGTAGATACGCAGTATTTT. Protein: CAWSVRGGDVDTQYF.

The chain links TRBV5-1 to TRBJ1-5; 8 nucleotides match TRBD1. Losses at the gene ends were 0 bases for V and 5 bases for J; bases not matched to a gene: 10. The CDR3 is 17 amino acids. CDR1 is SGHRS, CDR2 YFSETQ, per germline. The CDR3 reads CASSLEVSQGADQPQHF. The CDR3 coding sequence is TGCGCCAGCAGCTTGGAAGTGAGCCAGGGGGCCGATCAGCCCCAGCATTTT. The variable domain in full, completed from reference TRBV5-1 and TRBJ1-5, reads KAGVTQTPRYLIKTRGQQVTLSCSPISGHRSVSWYQQTPGQGLQFLFEYFSETQRNKGNFPGRFSGRQFSNSRSEMNVSTLELGDSALYLCASSLEVSQGADQPQHFGDGTRLSIL.

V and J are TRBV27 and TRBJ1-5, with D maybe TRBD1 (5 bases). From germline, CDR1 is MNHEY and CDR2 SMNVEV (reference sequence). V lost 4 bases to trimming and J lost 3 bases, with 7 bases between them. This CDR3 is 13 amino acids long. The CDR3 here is CASSSGDNQPQHF. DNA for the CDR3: TGTGCCAGCAGTTCGGGGGACAATCAGCCCCAGCATTTT.